Below, 17 T cell receptor beta chains from the same sample are listed, as sequenced in a study of OX40 agonist ivuxolimab in advanced cancers. Generated by immunoSEQ multiplex PCR, the TCRdb table keeps only in-frame clones and is missing some. In the table there are around 74,000 clones, about 92% of which are singletons. The sequenced sample was CD4+ or CD8+ T cells sorted from blood, obtained in a trial of the OX40 agonist ivuxolimab. These receptors all stem from an adult with an advanced solid tumor such as melanoma, head and neck, liver or kidney cancer.

The chain couples TRBV5-4 to TRBJ1-5; D is perhaps TRBD1 (6 bases). From germline, CDR1 is SGHNT and CDR2 YYREEE (reference sequence). V shed 0 bases and J shed 6 bases, with 13 bases lying between them. The CDR3 has 15 amino acids. The CDR3 DNA follows: TGTGCCAGCAGCTTGGATGGGGGGCAAGGTCAGCCCCAGCATTTT. It translates to CASSLDGGQGQPQHF.

This clone has a single count. The chain links TRBV28 to TRBJ2-7, with TRBD2 as a possible D gene (5 bases). This CDR3 region has 16 residues. V dropped 2 bases and J dropped 3 bases, with 17 bases sitting between them. The V gene's germline CDR1 is MDHEN and CDR2 SYDVKM. The CDR3 DNA follows: TGTGCCAGCAGTTTAGTCGGGAAGGGTTTTTACTACGAGCAGTACTTC. This codes for CASSLVGKGFYYEQYF.

V is TRBV30 and J is TRBJ2-3; 10 bases line up with TRBD2. CDR3 size: 14 residues. Per the germline V gene, CDR1 is GTSNPN and CDR2 is SVGIG (reference sequence). Trimming cost V 0 bases and J 3 bases; bases outside gene matches: 0. The CDR3 bases are TGTGCCTGGAGTGTACTAGCGGGAACAGATACGCAGTATTTT. Protein sequence: CAWSVLAGTDTQYF. The entire variable domain, with the rest obtained from reference TRBV30 and TRBJ2-3, is as follows: SQTIHQWPATLVQPVGSPLSLECTVEGTSNPNLYWYRQAAGRGLQLLFYSVGIGQISSEVPQNLSASRPQDRQFILSSKKLLLSDSGFYLCAWSVLAGTDTQYFGPGTRLTVL.

A note on this clone: The junction departs from the called germline gene at one end, perhaps through a read error. The V call is TRBV19, the J call TRBJ1-2; possibly TRBD1 for D (5 bases). This CDR3 contains 13 residues. Germline V gene data show CDR1 as LNHDA and CDR2 as SQIVND (reference sequence). The CDR3 is CASSTQPGTGGPF. DNA of the CDR3: TGTGCCAGTAGTACTCAACCCGGGACGGGTGGGCCCTTC.

This rearrangement joins TRBV7-9 to TRBJ2-3, with 9 bases aligning to TRBD2. Germline lookup yields CDR1 SEHNR and CDR2 FQNEAQ (reference sequence). This CDR3 is built from 16 residues. V trimming: 4 bases; J trimming: 1 base; junction bases outside the gene matches: 6. Here the CDR3 reads CASSSSGRMGTDTQYF. In nucleotides, the CDR3 is TGTGCCAGCAGCTCCAGCGGGAGGATGGGCACAGATACGCAGTATTTT.

In DNA, the CDR3 is TGTGCTAGTGGCCCCTGGACAGGGGGAATGGCTGAAGCTTTCTTT. This translates into CASGPWTGGMAEAFF. This chain uses TRBV12-5 with TRBJ1-1; TRBD1 matches 10 bases. Germline CDR1 and CDR2: LGHNT and FRNRAP. CDR3 length equals 15 residues. After removal of 6 bases from V and 6 bases from J, the junction contained 10 bases not matched to a gene.

The table lists this clone with many counts. This sequence joins TRBV29-1 and TRBJ2-5, with 7 bases lining up with TRBD1. Trimming cost V 4 bases and J 5 bases; bases outside gene matches: 4. This CDR3 contains 12 residues. The germline CDR1 and CDR2 sequences are SQVTM and ANQGSEA. The CDR3 bases are TGCAGCGTTGGACACAGGGGCGAGACCCAGTACTTC. Translation gives CSVGHRGETQYF.

V is TRBV6-6 and J is TRBJ2-5; a possible D gene is TRBD2 (6 bases). This CDR3 is 15 amino acids long. V was trimmed by 2 bases and J by 5 bases, leaving 15 bases between them. Germline lookup yields CDR1 MNHNY and CDR2 SVGAGI (reference sequence). The CDR3 nucleotides read TGTGCCAGCAGTTACGTGCGGGGCGGAGGTGAGACCCAGTACTTC. It specifies CASSYVRGGGETQYF.

The chain uses TRBV19 and TRBJ2-3, with D unresolved. V lost 0 bases and J 6 bases, leaving 10 bases between the germline ends. The length of the CDR3 is 14 residues. Germline V gives CDR1 LNHDA, CDR2 SQIVND (reference sequence). In nucleotides, the CDR3 is TGTGCCAGTAGTATAGATCCCCAGTCTGATACGCAGTATTTT. Translated, it gives CASSIDPQSDTQYF.

V is TRBV7-8 and J is TRBJ1-1; TRBD1 is a possible D gene (6 bases). The germline CDR1 and CDR2 sequences are SGHVS and FQNEAQ. The CDR3 extends over 17 amino acids. V was shortened by 5 bases and J by 1 base, with 20 bases between the two germline ends. CDR3 in amino acids: CASSPTRQGYGNTEAFF. CDR3 coding DNA: TGTGCCAGCAGCCCAACCCGGCAGGGGTATGGGAACACTGAAGCTTTCTTT.

The chain recombines TRBV11-2 with TRBJ2-7, with TRBD1 as a possible D gene (5 bases). The germline CDR1 and CDR2 sequences are SGHAT and FQNNGV. Trimming pared 7 bases from V and 7 bases from J, leaving 20 bases between. The CDR3 extends over 14 amino acids. The CDR3 region is CASNSGWQGGEQYF. As DNA, the CDR3 is TGTGCCAGCAACTCCGGATGGCAGGGTGGGGAGCAGTACTTC.

J is TRBJ2-2 and V is TRBV28, with 9 bases matching TRBD1. Unmatched junction bases numbered 7, after V lost 6 bases and J lost 5 bases. Germline V lookup: CDR1 MDHEN, CDR2 SYDVKM. CDR3 length: 15 residues. CDR3 in DNA: TGTGCCAGCAGGGGCCGGGACAGGGTAACCGGGGAGCTGTTTTTT. Its protein product is CASRGRDRVTGELFF.

The chain combines TRBV11-3 with TRBJ1-3, with D possibly matching TRBD1 (6 bases). Trimming cost V 8 bases and J 3 bases, with 8 bases left between them. CDR1 SGHNT and CDR2 YENEEA come from the germline V gene. The CDR3 spans 12 residues. The CDR3 DNA is TGTGCCAGCTCCAGGGGTGGAAACACCATATATTTT. Its translation: CASSRGGNTIYF.

The V gene is TRBV14, the J gene TRBJ2-2; D possibly corresponds to TRBD1 (5 bases). The V and J ends lost 1 base and 6 bases respectively, with 6 bases between them. Germline loops: CDR1 SGHDN, CDR2 FVKESK. The CDR3 extends over 13 amino acids. The CDR3 reads CASSQVGAGELFF. The CDR3 region has the DNA TGTGCCAGCAGCCAAGTAGGGGCCGGGGAGCTGTTTTTT.

This clone was found once. V and J are TRBV10-2 and TRBJ2-7; D assignment may be TRBD1 or TRBD2 (5 bases each). V was clipped by 4 bases and J by 6 bases, with 10 bases between them. This CDR3 has 12 residues. Per germline, CDR1 WSHSY and CDR2 SAAADI. The CDR3 here is CASSVVGAEQYF. CDR3 DNA: TGCGCCAGCAGTGTGGTCGGGGCCGAGCAGTACTTC.

This sequence joins TRBV9 and TRBJ2-5; 11 bases are shared with TRBD2. The CDR3 is made up of 15 amino acids. Germline lookup yields CDR1 SGDLS and CDR2 YYNGEE. The ends lost 0 bases at V and 3 bases at J; junction bases unmatched: 1. DNA of the CDR3: TGTGCCAGCAGCGTAGTACTAGCGGGAGAAGAGACCCAGTACTTC. It translates to CASSVVLAGEETQYF.

The V and J genes are TRBV15 and TRBJ1-6; tentative D call: TRBD1 (5 bases). V was trimmed by 1 base and J by 8 bases, leaving 15 bases between them. The germline V gene encodes CDR1 LNHNV and CDR2 YYDKDF (reference sequence). The CDR3 spans 16 residues. Here the CDR3 reads CATSRVGAAWDSPLHF. DNA of the CDR3: TGTGCCACCAGCAGAGTAGGGGCTGCCTGGGATTCACCCCTCCACTTT.